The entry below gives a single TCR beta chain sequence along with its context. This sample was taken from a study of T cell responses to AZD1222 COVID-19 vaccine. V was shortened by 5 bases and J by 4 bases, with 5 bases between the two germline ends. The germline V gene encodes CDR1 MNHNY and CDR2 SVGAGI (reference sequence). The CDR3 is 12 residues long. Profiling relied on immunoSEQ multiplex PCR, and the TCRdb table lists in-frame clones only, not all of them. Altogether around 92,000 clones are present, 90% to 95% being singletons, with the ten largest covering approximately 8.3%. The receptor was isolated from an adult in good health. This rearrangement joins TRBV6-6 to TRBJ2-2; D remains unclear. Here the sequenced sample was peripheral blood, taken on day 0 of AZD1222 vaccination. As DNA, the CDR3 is TGTGCCAGCAGTCCCAGCACCGGGGAGCTGTTTTTT. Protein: CASSPSTGELFF.